This T cell receptor (beta chain) was observed in a study of T-cell reconstitution after alpha-beta-depleted transplantation in children (dated by TCRdb to the mid-2010s). Describing the broader study: Using TCR repertoire profiling, the study quantitatively followed how T-cell immune reconstitution unfolded in children after TCRalphabeta/CD19-depleted allogeneic hematopoietic cell transplantation. Broader findings and caveats from the paper: Apparently early alphabetaT-cell count recovery about two months after transplant reportedly relied on only several hundred rapidly expanded clones derived from non-depleted graft cells. Hyperexpanded clone frequencies declined over subsequent months; after one year, T-cell counts and TCRbeta diversity were mostly attributed to newly produced T cells. The high TCRbeta diversity at day 60 in some patients was ascribed to recipient T cells and intrathymic progenitors that had survived conditioning.

Receptor libraries were prepared by PCR. The data were produced on an Illumina HiSeq 2500. TCR libraries were prepared with molecular barcoding, using unique molecular identifiers to normalize TCRbeta repertoire quantification. TCRdb passed the public sequencing reads through fastp at Q25 and MiXCR, retaining productive beta sequences. Rows are unified per CDR3 protein, each entry keeping the most common DNA and genes. This sample gives around 270,000 distinct CDR3 sequences in total; almost 8% of them show up just once. 8.5% to 9.5% of the sample comes from the top ten. The treatment or condition label of this sample denotes: allogeneic hematopoietic cell transplantation with graft depleted of TCRalphabeta T cells and CD19 B cells. The children who served as transplant recipients had been given grafts of TCRalphabeta/CD19-depleted allogeneic hematopoietic cells. From cysteine to phenylalanine, the CDR3 is 14 amino acids long. Only the CDR3 DNA stays, 42 bases, in frame from base 1. Via the germline V gene (reference sequence), CDR1 is DFQATT and CDR2 SNEGSKA. V loses 5 bases at its end and J loses 5 bases; junction bases beyond the gene matches: 5.

This clonotype was recorded many times. No antigen is known for it. Base qualities are not provided; no much larger clone lies one nucleotide away. The TCR comes from a female patient aged 2-9 years who had a stem cell transplant for Fanconi anemia, so the T cells may come from the graft donor. The V and J genes are TRBV20-1 and TRBJ2-5, with 13 bases matching TRBD2. The source was peripheral blood, collected 360 days after TCRalphabeta/CD19-depleted stem cell transplant. The DNA sequence reads TGCAGTGCTCTCGGACTAGCGGGAGCGGAGACCCAGTACTTC. Its translation is CSALGLAGAETQYF.